This TCR beta chain was retrieved from a study of shared clonotypes between healthy human individuals. About this clone itself: No antigen is known for it.

Division of CD4+ cells produced a CD45RA+ naive subset and a CD45RA-negative memory subset. Overall study findings and caveats: The low donor count limited represented genetic and exposure-history diversity. In a few donors, about 5% of naive CD4 clonotypes appeared in common.

There are 15 residues in the CDR3. The junction had 4 bases not matched to a gene; V was cut back by 2 bases and J by 2 bases. Germline CDR1 MNHEY, CDR2 SMNVEV (reference sequence). Assay: immunoSEQ multiplex PCR; the TCRdb copy retains only in-frame clones and omits some. The sample carries millions of clones, 95% recorded once. Sequenced: naive CD4+ T cells sorted from blood. The subset here: CD45RA+ positively selected. This clonotype was obtained from a man aged 18 to 35 in good health. V usage is TRBV27 and J usage is TRBJ2-5, with 8 bases fitting TRBD1. CDR3: CASSLGRGPQETQYF. The DNA of the CDR3 is TGTGCCAGCAGTTTAGGCAGGGGGCCTCAAGAGACCCAGTACTTC.